Given below is one T cell receptor (beta chain) in context. The antigen is not known. The sample originates from a study of CD8+ T cells in alopecia areata. Following extraction, RNA underwent reverse transcription to cDNA, which served as the sequencing template. Produced via immunoSEQ multiplex PCR; TCRdb's table is partial and in-frame only. The profile shows 200,000 to 250,000 clones, approximately 47% of them singletons. Regarding treatment: oral pan-JAK inhibitor, 5-10 mg twice daily. Study observations and caveats: Among the top 100, expanded CD8+ clones, as well as scalp clonality, were significantly decreased by tofacitinib.

V was shortened by 7 bases and J by 0 bases, with 7 bases between the two germline ends. CDR3 length: 12 amino acids. Germline V gene sequence: CDR1 SNHLY, CDR2 FYNNEI. The material sequenced was CD4+ T cells sorted from blood, taken at roughly week 36, from a patient treated with tofacitinib. The V call is TRBV2, the J call TRBJ2-7; D gene ambiguous. This TCR was recovered from a human donor with alopecia areata. The CDR3 DNA reads TGTGCCAGCATTCGGCTCTCCTACGAGCAGTACTTC. Its protein is CASIRLSYEQYF.